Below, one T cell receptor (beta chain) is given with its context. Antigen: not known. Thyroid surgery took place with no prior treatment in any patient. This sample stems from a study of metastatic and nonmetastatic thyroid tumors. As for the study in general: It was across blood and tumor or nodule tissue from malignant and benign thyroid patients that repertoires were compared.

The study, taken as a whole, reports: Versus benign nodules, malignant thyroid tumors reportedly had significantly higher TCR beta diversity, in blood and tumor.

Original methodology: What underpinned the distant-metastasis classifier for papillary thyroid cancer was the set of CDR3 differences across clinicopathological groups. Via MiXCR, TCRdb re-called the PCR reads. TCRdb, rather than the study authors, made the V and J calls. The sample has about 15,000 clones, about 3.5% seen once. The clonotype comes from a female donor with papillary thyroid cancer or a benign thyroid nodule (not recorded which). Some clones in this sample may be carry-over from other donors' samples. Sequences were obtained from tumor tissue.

CDR3 nucleotides: TGTGCCAGCAGTCCACTAGCGGGAGTGGACAACGAGCAGTACTTC. This translates into CASSPLAGVDNEQYF. The V and J genes are TRBV28 and TRBJ2-7, with 11 bases matching TRBD2. The germline V gene encodes CDR1 MDHEN and CDR2 SYDVKM. V dropped 5 bases and J dropped 5; count of bases not matched to a gene: 8. CDR3 length: 15 residues.